Presented here are 6 T cell receptor beta chains from one specimen sequenced in a study of T cell responses to AZD1222 COVID-19 vaccine. The method was immunoSEQ multiplex PCR; TCRdb's version includes in-frame clones alone and lacks a portion of them. Here the sample spans some 110,000 clones, roughly nine tenths being singletons. Sequencing used peripheral blood, obtained 28 days after the second AZD1222 dose. These receptors all stem from an adult who received the AZD1222 COVID-19 vaccine.

The V and J genes are TRBV6-5 and TRBJ1-1; D uncertain. This CDR3 is 11 amino acids long. V was pared by 7 bases and J by 3 bases, with 6 bases between. CDR1 and CDR2 from the germline V gene are MNHEY and SVGAGI. In DNA, the CDR3 is TGTGCCAGCAAAGGGCACACTGAAGCTTTCTTT. Translated: CASKGHTEAFF.

This sequence joins TRBV2 and TRBJ2-5; D gene uncertain. Trimming took 7 bases from V and 0 from J, leaving 9 bases between them. This CDR3 spans 13 amino acids. From germline, CDR1 is SNHLY and CDR2 FYNNEI. CDR3 nucleotide sequence: TGTGCCAGCACTTGGGGAAACCAAGAGACCCAGTACTTC. Its protein product is CASTWGNQETQYF.

The V and J genes are TRBV3-1 (or the pseudogene TRBV3-2) and TRBJ1-4; D remains unclear. The CDR3 spans 15 residues. Germline CDR1 LGHDT, CDR2 YNNKEL (reference sequence). Trimming removed 4 bases at V and 0 bases at J, with 9 bases between. The CDR3 coding sequence is TGTGCCAGCAGCCCCCGAGAGGCAACTAATGAAAAACTGTTTTTT. Translation: CASSPREATNEKLFF.

This clone was seen a few times. This chain joins TRBV6-5 and TRBJ2-4; D is ambiguous. V lost 7 bases, J lost 0 bases, and 7 bases lay in between. CDR3 size: 13 residues. Germline CDR1 is MNHEY and CDR2 is SVGAGI. The chain's CDR3 is CASMELAKNIQYF. The CDR3 bases are TGTGCCAGCATGGAGTTAGCCAAAAACATTCAGTACTTC.

The J gene is TRBJ2-7, the V gene TRBV27; 9 positions agree with TRBD2. The germline V gene encodes CDR1 MNHEY and CDR2 SMNVEV (reference sequence). The CDR3 is made up of 12 amino acids. V dropped 6 bases and J dropped 6; count of bases not matched to a gene: 3. The CDR3 loop is CASRLAGSEQYF. DNA for the CDR3: TGTGCCAGCAGGCTAGCGGGATCCGAGCAGTACTTC.

The chain recombines TRBV21-1 with TRBJ2-3; the table's D gene call, TRBD2, was not cross checked with the DNA. TRBV21-1 is described as a pseudogene. This CDR3 comprises 17 residues. CDR3 residues: CASSPQGLAGGEDTQYF. The CDR3 DNA reads TGTGCCAGCAGCCCCCAGGGACTAGCGGGAGGTGAAGATACGCAGTATTTT.